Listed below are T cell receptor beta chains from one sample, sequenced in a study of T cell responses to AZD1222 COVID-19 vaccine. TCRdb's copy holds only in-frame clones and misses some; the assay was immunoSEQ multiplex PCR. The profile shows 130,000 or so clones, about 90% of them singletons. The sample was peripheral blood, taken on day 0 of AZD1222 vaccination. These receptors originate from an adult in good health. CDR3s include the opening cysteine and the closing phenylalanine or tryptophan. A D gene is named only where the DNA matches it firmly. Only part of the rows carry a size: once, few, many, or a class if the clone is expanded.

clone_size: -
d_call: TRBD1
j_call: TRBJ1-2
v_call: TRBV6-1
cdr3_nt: TGTGCCAGCAGTGAAATGAGTACAGGGGCCCAAACTAACTATGGCTACACCTTC
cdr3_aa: CASSEMSTGAQTNYGYTF

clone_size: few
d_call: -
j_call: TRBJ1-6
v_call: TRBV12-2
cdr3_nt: TGTGCAAGTCTGCTGGTTTGGGGGGTTCCGGTCTCCTATAATTCACCCCTCCACTTT
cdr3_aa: CASLLVWGVPVSYNSPLHF

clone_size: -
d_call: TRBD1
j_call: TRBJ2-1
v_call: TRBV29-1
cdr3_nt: TGCAGCGCCGGGACAGTTGAGCAGTTCTTC
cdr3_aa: CSAGTVEQFF

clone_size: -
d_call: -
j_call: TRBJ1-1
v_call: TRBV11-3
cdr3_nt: TGTGCCAGCAGCGCCGGACAGCTGAACACTGAAGCTTTCTTT
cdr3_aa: CASSAGQLNTEAFF

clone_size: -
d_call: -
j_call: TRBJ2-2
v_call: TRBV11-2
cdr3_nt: TGTGCCAGCAGCGAATCGGACACCGGGGAGCTGTTTTTT
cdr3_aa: CASSESDTGELFF

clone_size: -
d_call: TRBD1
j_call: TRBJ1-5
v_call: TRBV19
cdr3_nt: TGTGCCAGTAGGGGACAGGTCGGTCAGCCCCAGCATTTT
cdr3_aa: CASRGQVGQPQHF

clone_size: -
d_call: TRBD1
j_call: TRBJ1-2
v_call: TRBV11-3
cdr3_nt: TGTGCCAGCAGCCCAGGGACAGGGGTCTATGGCTACACCTTC
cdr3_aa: CASSPGTGVYGYTF

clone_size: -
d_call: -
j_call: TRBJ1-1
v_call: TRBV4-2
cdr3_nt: TGTGCCACCTCCATAAGTCGGGGGAACACTGAAGCTTTCTTT
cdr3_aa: CATSISRGNTEAFF

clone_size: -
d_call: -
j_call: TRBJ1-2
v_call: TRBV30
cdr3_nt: TGTGCCTGGAGTTCGGGGACCGACCATGGCTACACCTTC
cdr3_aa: CAWSSGTDHGYTF

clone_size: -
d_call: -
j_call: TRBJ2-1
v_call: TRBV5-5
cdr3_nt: TGTGCCAGCAGCGGATATTACCTTTACAATGAGCAGTTCTTC
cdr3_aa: CASSGYYLYNEQFF

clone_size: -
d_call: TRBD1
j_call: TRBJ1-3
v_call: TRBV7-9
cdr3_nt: TGTGCCAGCAGCTTAGAAGGGGGCAAAACTGGAAACACCATATATTTT
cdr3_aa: CASSLEGGKTGNTIYF

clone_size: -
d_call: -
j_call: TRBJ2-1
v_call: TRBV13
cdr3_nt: TGTGCCAGCAGCTTAGTGGCTAGCGAGACTCGAGGGCAGTTCTTC
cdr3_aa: CASSLVASETRGQFF

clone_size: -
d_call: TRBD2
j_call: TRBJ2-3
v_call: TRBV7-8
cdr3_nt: TGTGCCAGCAGCTTCGGGACTAGCGGTAGCACAGATACGCAGTATTTT
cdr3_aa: CASSFGTSGSTDTQYF

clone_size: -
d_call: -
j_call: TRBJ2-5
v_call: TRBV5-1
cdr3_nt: TGCGCCAGCAGCTCGACAGGCATCCAAGAGACCCAGTACTTC
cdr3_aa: CASSSTGIQETQYF

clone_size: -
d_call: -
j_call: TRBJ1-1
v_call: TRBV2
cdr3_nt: TGTGCCAGCAGTGAATTGGGGGGCGGGAGCACTGAAGCTTTCTTT
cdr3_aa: CASSELGGGSTEAFF

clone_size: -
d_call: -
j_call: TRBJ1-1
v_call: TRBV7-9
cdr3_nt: TGTGCCAGCAGCTTTGAGGACACTGAAGCTTTCTTT
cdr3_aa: CASSFEDTEAFF

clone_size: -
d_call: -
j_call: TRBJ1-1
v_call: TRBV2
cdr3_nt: TGTGCCAGCACAGTAGAGATGAACACTGAAGCTTTCTTT
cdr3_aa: CASTVEMNTEAFF

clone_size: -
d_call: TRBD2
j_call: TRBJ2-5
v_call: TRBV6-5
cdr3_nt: TGTGCCAGCGGAAGGACTAGCGGGGAATATGGGACCCAGTACTTC
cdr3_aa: CASGRTSGEYGTQYF

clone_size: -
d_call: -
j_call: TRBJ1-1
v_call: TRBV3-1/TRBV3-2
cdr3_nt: TGTGCCAGCAGCCAAGTTCACAGGGACGCGAACACTGAAGCTTTCTTT
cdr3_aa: CASSQVHRDANTEAFF

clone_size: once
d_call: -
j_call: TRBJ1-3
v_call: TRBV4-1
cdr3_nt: TGCGCCAGCGCGGGGGCGGGAAACACCATATATTTT
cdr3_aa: CASAGAGNTIYF

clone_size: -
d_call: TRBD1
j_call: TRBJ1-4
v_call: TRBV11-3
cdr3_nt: TGTGCCAGCAGCTTAGTACAGGGGGCCTATGAAAAACTGTTTTTT
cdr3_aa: CASSLVQGAYEKLFF

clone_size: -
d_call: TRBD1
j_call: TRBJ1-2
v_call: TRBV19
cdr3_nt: TGTGCCAGTAGTAACCCTGGACAGGGTGATGGCTACACCTTC
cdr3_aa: CASSNPGQGDGYTF

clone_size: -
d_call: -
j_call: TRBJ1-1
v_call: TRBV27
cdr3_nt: TGTGCCAGCAGTTCCCCAGTCATGAACACTGAAGCTTTCTTT
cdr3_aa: CASSSPVMNTEAFF

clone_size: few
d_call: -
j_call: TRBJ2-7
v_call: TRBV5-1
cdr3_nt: TGCGCCAGCAGCCCGGGACCCACTACCTACGAGCAGTACTTC
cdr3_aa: CASSPGPTTYEQYF

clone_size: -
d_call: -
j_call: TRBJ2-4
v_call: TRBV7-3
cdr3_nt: TGTGCCAGCAGCCCCTCCGGGACTTTGAGGGGCATTCAGTACTTC
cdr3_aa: CASSPSGTLRGIQYF

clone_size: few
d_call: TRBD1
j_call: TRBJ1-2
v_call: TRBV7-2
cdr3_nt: TGTGCCAGCAGCACAGGGGTCTATGGCTACACCTTC
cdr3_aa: CASSTGVYGYTF

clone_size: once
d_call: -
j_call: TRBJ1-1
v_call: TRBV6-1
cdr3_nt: TGTGCCAGCAGTGAAGGGGCTCCCCCTGAAGCTTTCTTT
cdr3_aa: CASSEGAPPEAFF

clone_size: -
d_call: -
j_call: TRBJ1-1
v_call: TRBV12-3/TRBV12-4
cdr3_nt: TGTGCCAGCAGTCGGGGGCACACTGAAGCTTTCTTT
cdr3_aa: CASSRGHTEAFF

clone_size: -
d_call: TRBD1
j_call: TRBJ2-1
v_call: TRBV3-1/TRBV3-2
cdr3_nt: TGTGCCAGCAGCCAAGATGGGACAGGGTACTACAATGAGCAGTTCTTC
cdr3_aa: CASSQDGTGYYNEQFF

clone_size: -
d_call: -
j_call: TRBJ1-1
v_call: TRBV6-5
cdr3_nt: TGTGCCAGCAGCGCCGGAGGGGTTAACACTGAAGCTTTCTTT
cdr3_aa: CASSAGGVNTEAFF

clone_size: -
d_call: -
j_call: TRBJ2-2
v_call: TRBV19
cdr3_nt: TGTGCCAGTAGGGCGACAGCCAACACCGGGGAGCTGTTTTTT
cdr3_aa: CASRATANTGELFF

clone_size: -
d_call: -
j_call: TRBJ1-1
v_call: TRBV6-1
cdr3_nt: TGTGCCAGCAGTGACGGCACGAGGGGCCGGACTGAAGCTTTCTTT
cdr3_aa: CASSDGTRGRTEAFF

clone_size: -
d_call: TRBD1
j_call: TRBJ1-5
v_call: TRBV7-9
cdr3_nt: TGTGCCAGCAGCGGACAGGAAAATCAGCCCCAGCATTTT
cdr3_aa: CASSGQENQPQHF

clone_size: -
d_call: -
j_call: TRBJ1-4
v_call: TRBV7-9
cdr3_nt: TGTGCCAGCAGCTTACCAGAGGGTTCACTGTTTTTT
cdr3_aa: CASSLPEGSLFF

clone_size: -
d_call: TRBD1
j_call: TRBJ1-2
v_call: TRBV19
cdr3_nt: TGTGCCAGTAGTAGACGGACAGGGGACTATGGCTACACCTTC
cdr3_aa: CASSRRTGDYGYTF

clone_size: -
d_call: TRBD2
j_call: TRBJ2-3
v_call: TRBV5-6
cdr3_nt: TGTGCCAGCAGCCCGGGACTAGCGGGAGTGGGTAGCACAGATACGCAGTATTTT
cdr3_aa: CASSPGLAGVGSTDTQYF

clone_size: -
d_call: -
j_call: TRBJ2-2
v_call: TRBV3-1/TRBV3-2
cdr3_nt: TGTGCCAGCAGCCCTACCGCAGGGTCCGGGGAGCTGTTTTTT
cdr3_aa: CASSPTAGSGELFF

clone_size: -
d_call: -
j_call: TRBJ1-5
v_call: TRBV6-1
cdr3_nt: TGTGCCAGCAGCTTGCAGGGAGTTAATCAGCCCCAGCATTTT
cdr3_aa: CASSLQGVNQPQHF

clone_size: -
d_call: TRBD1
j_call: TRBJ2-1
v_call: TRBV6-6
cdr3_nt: TGTGCCAGCAGTTACGGACAGGAGGCGGATGAGCAGTTCTTC
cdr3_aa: CASSYGQEADEQFF

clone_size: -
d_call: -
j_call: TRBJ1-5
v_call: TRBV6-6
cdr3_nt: TGTGCCAGCAGTTTATATCTGGCTAGCAATCAGCCCCAGCATTTT
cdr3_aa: CASSLYLASNQPQHF

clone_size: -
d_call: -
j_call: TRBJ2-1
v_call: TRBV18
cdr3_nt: TGTGCCAGCTCACCACTAGTGGCTGAGCAGTTCTTC
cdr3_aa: CASSPLVAEQFF

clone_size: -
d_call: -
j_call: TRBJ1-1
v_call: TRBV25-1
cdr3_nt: TGTGCCAGCAGTGAATTGGTGAACACTGAAGCTTTCTTT
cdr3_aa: CASSELVNTEAFF

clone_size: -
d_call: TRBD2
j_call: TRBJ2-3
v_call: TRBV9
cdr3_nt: TGTGCCAGCAGCTTCCCTAGCGGGAGAGGGACAGATACGCAGTATTTT
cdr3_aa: CASSFPSGRGTDTQYF

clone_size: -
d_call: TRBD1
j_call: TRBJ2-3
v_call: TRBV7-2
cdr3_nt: TGTGCCAGCAGCTTAGGGGCAGGGGGCCCAGATACGCAGTATTTT
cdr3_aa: CASSLGAGGPDTQYF

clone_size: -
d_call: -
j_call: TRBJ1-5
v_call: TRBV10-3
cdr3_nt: TGTGCCATCAGTGAGTCGGTGGATCAGCCCCAGCATTTT
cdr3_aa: CAISESVDQPQHF